Listed below are T cell receptor beta chains from one sample, sequenced in a study of cytomegalovirus exposure and HLA in healthy donors. The data were produced by immunoSEQ multiplex PCR, yet TCRdb's version contains in-frame clones alone and is incomplete. The sample contains 83,000 or so clones, 75% to 85% of which appear only once. Sequenced: PBMCs. The receptors stem from a middle-aged woman in good health and CMV-seropositive. The CDR3 runs from the conserved cysteine through the conserved F or W. D genes are given only for firm matches. Only some rows state a clone size, as once, few, many or a class for expanded clones.

v_call,j_call,clone_size,d_call,cdr3_nt,cdr3_aa
TRBV7-8,TRBJ2-3,NA,TRBD2,TGTGCCAGCAGCCGGAGAAAGGGACTAGCGGGCACAGATACGCAGTATTTT,CASSRRKGLAGTDTQYF
TRBV25-1,TRBJ2-1,NA,TRBD2,TGTGCCAGCTCCCCTAGCGGGAGGATGTACAATGAGCAGTTCTTC,CASSPSGRMYNEQFF
TRBV18,TRBJ2-7,NA,NA,TGTGCCAGCTCACCAGGTTCAGGACAGCTCTACGAGCAGTACTTC,CASSPGSGQLYEQYF
TRBV6-5,TRBJ1-2,NA,TRBD1,TGTGCCAGCAATAGGGACAGGGGTAACTATGGCTACACCTTC,CASNRDRGNYGYTF
TRBV6-6,TRBJ2-1,NA,TRBD2,TGTGCCAGCAGTTACGGGACTAGCGTCTACAATGAGCAGTTCTTC,CASSYGTSVYNEQFF
TRBV19,TRBJ1-2,few,NA,TGTGCCAGTTCCGAGGCCTATGGCTACACCTTC,CASSEAYGYTF
TRBV7-8,TRBJ2-7,NA,TRBD2,TGTGCCAGCAGCCCTCTAGCGGGGGAGCACGAGCAGTACTTC,CASSPLAGEHEQYF
TRBV28,TRBJ2-7,once,TRBD1,TGTGCCAGCAGTACCGGGACAGGGTCTCCCTACGAGCAGTACTTC,CASSTGTGSPYEQYF
TRBV29-1,TRBJ1-2,NA,NA,TGCAGCGTTCACAGGGATGATGGCTACACCTTC,CSVHRDDGYTF
TRBV20-1,TRBJ2-7,NA,NA,TGCAGCGCAAAACTCTACGAGCAGTACTTC,CSAKLYEQYF
TRBV29-1,TRBJ1-2,NA,NA,TGCAGCGCCCATCACAGGGATGGCTACACCTTC,CSAHHRDGYTF
TRBV7-9,TRBJ1-6,NA,TRBD1,TGTGCCAGCAGCTTAGCCCCGGGACAGGGTAATTCACCCCTCCACTTT,CASSLAPGQGNSPLHF
TRBV30,TRBJ1-6,NA,TRBD1,TGTGCCGGGGGTCAGGGGGCACGTTCACCCCTCCACTTT,CAGGQGARSPLHF
TRBV21-1,TRBJ1-1,few,NA,TGTGCCAGCATCCGCCTGGGGCAGGGAAGAGGTAGGAACACTGAAGCTTTCTTT,CASIRLGQGRGRNTEAFF
TRBV4-1,TRBJ2-1,NA,TRBD1,TGCGCCAGCAGCCATCGGGAGACAGGGGCCAGAAACGATGAGCAGTTCTTC,CASSHRETGARNDEQFF
TRBV28,TRBJ2-7,NA,TRBD2,TGTGCCAGCAGTTTAGTAGCGGGAACCTACGAGCAGTACTTC,CASSLVAGTYEQYF
TRBV25-1,TRBJ1-1,NA,TRBD1,TGTGCCAGCAGTGGGGACCAGGGGGCGGACACTGAAGCTTTCTTT,CASSGDQGADTEAFF
TRBV19,TRBJ2-1,NA,NA,TGTGCCAGTAGGACGAATGAGGGGCAGTTCTTC,CASRTNEGQFF
TRBV19,TRBJ1-1,NA,NA,TGTGCCAGTAGTGTGGACAGACCCTACACTGAAGCTTTCTTT,CASSVDRPYTEAFF
TRBV28,TRBJ1-5,NA,TRBD1,TGTGCCAGCAGTCAAGGGGACAGGGGCAATCAGCCCCAGCATTTT,CASSQGDRGNQPQHF
TRBV5-8,TRBJ2-7,once,NA,TGTGCCAGCAGCTTGGGATTCGGGAGCGAGCAGTACTTC,CASSLGFGSEQYF
TRBV19,TRBJ1-2,NA,TRBD1,TGTGCCAGTAGTATAGATAACAGGGGTCTGGAGGGCTACACCTTC,CASSIDNRGLEGYTF
TRBV28,TRBJ2-5,once,TRBD1,TGTGCCAGCAATCAACCCGCCGGGACAGGGGCAGAGGAGACCCAGTACTTC,CASNQPAGTGAEETQYF
TRBV25-1,TRBJ2-2,NA,NA,TGTGCCAGCAGTGAGCAACGAGGGAAGTTGAACACCGGGGAGCTGTTTTTT,CASSEQRGKLNTGELFF
TRBV28,TRBJ1-3,NA,NA,TGTGCCAGCAGTTTCTACTCTGGAAACACCATATATTTT,CASSFYSGNTIYF
TRBV28,TRBJ2-1,NA,NA,TGTGCCAGCAGCCCCGGGACTGCGGGATACGAGCAGTTCTTC,CASSPGTAGYEQFF
TRBV29-1,TRBJ1-4,NA,NA,TGCAGCGTTGAAGTTCCGGGAGGGCAGGGTGAAGGAAAACTGTTTTTT,CSVEVPGGQGEGKLFF
TRBV19,TRBJ2-2,NA,NA,TGTGCCAGTAGTATAGGGCAGGCCACCGGGGAGCTGTTTTTT,CASSIGQATGELFF
TRBV9,TRBJ2-1,few,TRBD2,TGTGCCAGCAGCGGCCTAGCGGGAGGTTTGGGTGAGCAGTTCTTC,CASSGLAGGLGEQFF
TRBV5-5,TRBJ2-1,NA,NA,TGTGCCAGCAGCGCGGGGTCCCTTTACAATGAGCAGTTCTTC,CASSAGSLYNEQFF
TRBV28,TRBJ2-7,NA,TRBD1,TGTGCCAGCAGTTTCCCGACAGGGCACTCCTACGAGCAGTACTTC,CASSFPTGHSYEQYF
TRBV6-5,TRBJ1-5,few,NA,TGTGCCAGCAGTTTTACAGGGACTCAGCCCCAGCATTTT,CASSFTGTQPQHF
TRBV11-3,TRBJ2-7,NA,TRBD2,TGTGCCAGCAGCTTCGGGGGTACTAGCGGTACCTACGAGCAGTACTTC,CASSFGGTSGTYEQYF
TRBV4-2,TRBJ1-5,NA,NA,TGTGCCAGCAGTCCGCCCGACAGGACTCATCAGCCCCAGCATTTT,CASSPPDRTHQPQHF
TRBV7-9,TRBJ1-2,NA,TRBD1,TGTGCCAGCAGCCAGACAGGGGCTAACTATGGCTACACCTTC,CASSQTGANYGYTF
TRBV7-9,TRBJ2-5,NA,TRBD2,TGTGCCAGCGGGGTAAGCGGGGGCCAAGAGACCCAGTACTTC,CASGVSGGQETQYF
TRBV6-5,TRBJ1-2,once,TRBD1,TGTGCCAGCAGTTACTTCTCACAGGGGAATGGCTACACCTTC,CASSYFSQGNGYTF
TRBV28,TRBJ1-4,NA,TRBD1,TGTGCCAGCAGTACAGGGGGAGGGGAAAAACTGTTTTTT,CASSTGGGEKLFF
TRBV4-3,TRBJ1-1,NA,TRBD1,TGCGCCAGCAGCCACAAAACACAGGGGGTAGTCACTGAAGCTTTCTTT,CASSHKTQGVVTEAFF
TRBV4-1,TRBJ1-1,NA,NA,TGCGCCAGCAGCCAAGATCGGGAGTGCGCTTTCTTT,CASSQDRECAFF
TRBV27,TRBJ2-5,NA,TRBD1,TGTGCCAGCCGGACAGGGGCAGAGACCCAGTACTTC,CASRTGAETQYF
TRBV6-1,TRBJ2-2,NA,NA,TGTGCCAGCAGTGAAGGATGGGGGGAGGCCACCGGGGAGCTGTTTTTT,CASSEGWGEATGELFF
TRBV29-1,TRBJ2-1,NA,TRBD2,TGCAGCGTTGAAGTCGGACTTGGGACTAGCGGGGGGGATGAGCAGTTCTTC,CSVEVGLGTSGGDEQFF
TRBV7-8,TRBJ1-2,NA,TRBD1,TGTGCCAGCAGCCCGACAGGGGATGGCTACACCTTC,CASSPTGDGYTF
TRBV5-8,TRBJ2-7,few,NA,TGTGCCAGCAGCTGGACACAGGGCTCCTACGAGCAGTACTTC,CASSWTQGSYEQYF
TRBV9,TRBJ1-1,NA,NA,TGTGCCAGCAGCCCCCCGGGGGCTGAAGCTTTCTTT,CASSPPGAEAFF
TRBV5-1,TRBJ2-7,NA,TRBD2,TGCGCCAGCAGCTTGACTAGCGGGAGGGCAGGAGAGCAGTACTTC,CASSLTSGRAGEQYF
TRBV2,TRBJ2-2,once,NA,TGTGCCAGCAGTGATTTGAGGGTAAACACCGGGGAGCTGTTTTTT,CASSDLRVNTGELFF